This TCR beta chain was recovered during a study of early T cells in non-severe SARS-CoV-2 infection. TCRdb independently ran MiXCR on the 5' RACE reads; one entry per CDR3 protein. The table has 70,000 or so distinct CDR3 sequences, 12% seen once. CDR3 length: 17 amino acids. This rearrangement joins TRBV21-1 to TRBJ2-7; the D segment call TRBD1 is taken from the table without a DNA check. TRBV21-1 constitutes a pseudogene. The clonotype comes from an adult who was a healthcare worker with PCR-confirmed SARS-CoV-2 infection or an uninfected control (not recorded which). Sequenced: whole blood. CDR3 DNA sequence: TGTGCCAGCAGCAGACAACCACAGGGGGTTCACTCCTACGAGCAGTACTTC. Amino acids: CASSRQPQGVHSYEQYF.